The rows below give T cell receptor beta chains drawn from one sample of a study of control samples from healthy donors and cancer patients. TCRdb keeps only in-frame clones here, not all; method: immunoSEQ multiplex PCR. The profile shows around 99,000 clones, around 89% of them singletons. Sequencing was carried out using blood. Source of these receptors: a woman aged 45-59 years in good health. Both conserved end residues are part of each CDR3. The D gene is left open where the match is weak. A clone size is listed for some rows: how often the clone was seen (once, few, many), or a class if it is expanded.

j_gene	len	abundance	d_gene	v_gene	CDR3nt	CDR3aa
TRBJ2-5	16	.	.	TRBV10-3	TGTGCCATCAGTGATCCCGCTACATTTGCCGGGGAGACCCAGTACTTC	CAISDPATFAGETQYF
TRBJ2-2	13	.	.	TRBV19	TGTGCCAGTACTCCCCGTAGGGGCGGGGAGCTGTTTTTT	CASTPRRGGELFF
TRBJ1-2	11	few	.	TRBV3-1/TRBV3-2	TGTGCCGGCCTTTTTAACTATGGCTACACCTTC	CAGLFNYGYTF
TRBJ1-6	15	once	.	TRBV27	TGTGCCAGCAGTTTATGGTGGGAGCTTAATTCACCCCTCCACTTT	CASSLWWELNSPLHF
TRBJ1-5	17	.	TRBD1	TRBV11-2	TGTGCCAGCAGCTTAGAGGGCAGGGGGATCAAACATCAGCCCCAGCATTTT	CASSLEGRGIKHQPQHF
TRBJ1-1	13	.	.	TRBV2	TGTGCCAGCAGGCAGGGAAGGGACACTGAAGCTTTCTTT	CASRQGRDTEAFF
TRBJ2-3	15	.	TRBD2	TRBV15	TGTGCCACCAGCAGAGTTGAGCGGGGGGCTCATACGCAGTATTTT	CATSRVERGAHTQYF
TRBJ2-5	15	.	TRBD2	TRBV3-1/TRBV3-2	TGTGCCAGCAGCCAAGCCGGGGGGGCCCAAGAGACCCAGTACTTC	CASSQAGGAQETQYF
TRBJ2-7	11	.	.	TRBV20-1	TGCAGTACAAACAGAGTACGGGAGCAGTACTTC	CSTNRVREQYF
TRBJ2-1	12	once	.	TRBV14	TGTGCCAGCAGCCAGATTCGGACTGTGCAGTTCTTC	CASSQIRTVQFF
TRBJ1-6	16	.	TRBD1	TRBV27	TGTGCCAGCAGGGGACAGGGTCGGGCGAGTAGGTCACCCCTCCACTTT	CASRGQGRASRSPLHF
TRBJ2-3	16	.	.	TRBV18	TGTGCCAGCTCCCCTCTGCAGGGCTGGGGCACAGATACGCAGTATTTT	CASSPLQGWGTDTQYF
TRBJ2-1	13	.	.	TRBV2	TGTGCCAGCAGTGAAGGGTTTTACAATGAGCAGTTCTTC	CASSEGFYNEQFF
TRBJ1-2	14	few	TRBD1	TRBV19	TGTGCCAGTACAAGGGACAGACCCAACTATGGCTACACCTTC	CASTRDRPNYGYTF
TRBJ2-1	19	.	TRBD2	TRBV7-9	TGTGCCAGCAGCTTAGCGGGGGCTAGCGGGAGGAAGTCCTACAATGAGCAGTTCTTC	CASSLAGASGRKSYNEQFF
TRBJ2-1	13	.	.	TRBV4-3	TGCGCCAGCAGCCAAGACCACAACAATGAGCAGTTCTTC	CASSQDHNNEQFF
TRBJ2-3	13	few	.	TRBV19	TGTGCCAGTACGGGGGTGTTCACAGATACGCAGTATTTT	CASTGVFTDTQYF
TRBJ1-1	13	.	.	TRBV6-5	TGTGCCAGCACCGAAGGGGGGAACACTGAAGCTTTCTTT	CASTEGGNTEAFF
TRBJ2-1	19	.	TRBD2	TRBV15	TGTGCCACCAGCAGATCCCGAGGGGCTAGCGGGAGTCTAAGCAATGAGCAGTTCTTC	CATSRSRGASGSLSNEQFF
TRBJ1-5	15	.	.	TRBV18	TGTGCCAGCTCACCACCAGGAGCGGTTAATCAGCCCCAGCATTTT	CASSPPGAVNQPQHF
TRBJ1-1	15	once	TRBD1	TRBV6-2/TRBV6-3	TGTGCCAGCAGTTACTCGGGGGACAGGGACACTGAAGCTTTCTTT	CASSYSGDRDTEAFF
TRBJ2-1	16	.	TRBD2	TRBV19	TGTGCCAGTAGTACCCGGGGACTAGCGGACTACAATGAGCAGTTCTTC	CASSTRGLADYNEQFF
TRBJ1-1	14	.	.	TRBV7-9	TGTGCCAGCAGCTTGGTACTGAGCGGGACTGAAGCTTTCTTT	CASSLVLSGTEAFF
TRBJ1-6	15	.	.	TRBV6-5	TGTGCCAGCACCCCCCACAGCTCCTATAATTCACCCCTCCACTTT	CASTPHSSYNSPLHF
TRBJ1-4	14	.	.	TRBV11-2	TGTGCCAGCAGCTCGGGTGTCTTAAGTGAAAAACTGTTTTTT	CASSSGVLSEKLFF
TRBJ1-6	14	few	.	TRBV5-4	TGTGCCAGCAGCTTGTCAGGTTACGGTTCACCCCTCCACTTT	CASSLSGYGSPLHF
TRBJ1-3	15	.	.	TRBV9	TGTGCCAGCAGCGTAACCCCGACAAAGGGAAACACCATATATTTT	CASSVTPTKGNTIYF
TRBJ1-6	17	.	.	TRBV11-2	TGTGCCAGCAGCTTAGATGAATGGTCCTCTGGGAATTCACCCCTCCACTTT	CASSLDEWSSGNSPLHF
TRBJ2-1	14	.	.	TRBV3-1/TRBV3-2	TGTGCCAGCAGCCAAGGGGGGGATTACAATGAGCAGTTCTTC	CASSQGGDYNEQFF
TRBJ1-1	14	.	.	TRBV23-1	TGCGCCCCCGAACGGCGTCCTTTGAACACTGAAGCTTTCTTT	CAPERRPLNTEAFF
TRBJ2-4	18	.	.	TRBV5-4	TGTGCCAGCAGCTTTAAAGGGGTTGCGGCCCTAGCCAAAAACATTCAGTACTTC	CASSFKGVAALAKNIQYF
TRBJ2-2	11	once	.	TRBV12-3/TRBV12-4	TGTGCCAGTATACTAACCGGGGAGCTGTTTTTT	CASILTGELFF
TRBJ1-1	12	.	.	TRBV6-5	TGTGCCGCACTCGACTCAGGGAATAAAGCTTTCTTT	CAALDSGNKAFF
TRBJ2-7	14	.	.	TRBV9	TGTGCCAGCAGCGTGGGCGGAGGAGGCTACGAGCAGTACTTC	CASSVGGGGYEQYF
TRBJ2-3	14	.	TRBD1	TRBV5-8	TGTGCCAGCAGCAGGGGACAGAGCACAGATACGCAGTATTTT	CASSRGQSTDTQYF
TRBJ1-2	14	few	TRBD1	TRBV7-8	TGTGCCAGCAGCATACTGACAGGGGGAAATGGCTACACCTTC	CASSILTGGNGYTF
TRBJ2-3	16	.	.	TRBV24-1	TGTGCCACCAGTGACCCTGTGGGGGGCCGGACAGATACGCAGTATTTT	CATSDPVGGRTDTQYF
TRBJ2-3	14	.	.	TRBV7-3	TGTGCCAGCAGCCCTGGACTACCCGGAGATACGCAGTATTTT	CASSPGLPGDTQYF
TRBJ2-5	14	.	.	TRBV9	TGTGCCAGCAGCGTATATCCGGCCGAAGAGACCCAGTACTTC	CASSVYPAEETQYF
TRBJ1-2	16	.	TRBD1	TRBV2	TGTGCCAGCAGCCTACAGAGGGACAGGGCACAACATGGCTACACCTTC	CASSLQRDRAQHGYTF
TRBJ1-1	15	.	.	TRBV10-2	TGCGCCAGCAGTGAGAGGACGGGAGGGAACACTGAAGCTTTCTTT	CASSERTGGNTEAFF
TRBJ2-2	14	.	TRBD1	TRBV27	TGTGCCAGCAGGGGACAGGGATCGACCGGGGAGCTGTTTTTT	CASRGQGSTGELFF
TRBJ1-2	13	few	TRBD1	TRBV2	TGTGCCAGCAGAACGGACAGGGGATTTGGCTACACCTTC	CASRTDRGFGYTF
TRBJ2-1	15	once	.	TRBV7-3	TGTGCCAGCAGCTTAGAGAGCTGGGACCCCAATGAGCAGTTCTTC	CASSLESWDPNEQFF
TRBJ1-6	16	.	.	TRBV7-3	TGTGCCAGCAGCCCCCAGGGCAGGGAAATTAATTCACCCCTCCACTTT	CASSPQGREINSPLHF
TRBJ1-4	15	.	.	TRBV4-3	TGCGCCAGCAGCCAAATTAGGGGGACTAATGAAAAACTGTTTTTT	CASSQIRGTNEKLFF
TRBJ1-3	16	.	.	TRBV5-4	TGTGCCAGCACCCCTACCCCTGGGATCTCTGGAAACACCATATATTTT	CASTPTPGISGNTIYF
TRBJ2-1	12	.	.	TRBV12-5	TGTGCTAGTGGTTTTCCGGGTATTGAGCAGTTCTTC	CASGFPGIEQFF
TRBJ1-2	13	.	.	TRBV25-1	TGTGCCAGCAGTGGAGGGGGAGACTATGGCTACACCTTC	CASSGGGDYGYTF
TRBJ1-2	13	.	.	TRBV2	TGTGCCAGCAGCGGGACGTCTAACTATGGCTACACCTTC	CASSGTSNYGYTF
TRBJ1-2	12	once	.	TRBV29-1	TGCAGCGTTGCGGGGAGACACTATGGCTACACCTTC	CSVAGRHYGYTF
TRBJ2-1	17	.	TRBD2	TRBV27	TGTGCCAGCAGCCCCTCGGGACTAGCGAGCTCCTACAATGAGCAGTTCTTC	CASSPSGLASSYNEQFF
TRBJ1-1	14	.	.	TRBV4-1	TGCGCCAGCAGACGTGAGGGGACGGGCACTGAAGCTTTCTTT	CASRREGTGTEAFF
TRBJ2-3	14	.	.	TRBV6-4	TGTGCCAGCAGTGAGGGGGCTAGCACAGATACGCAGTATTTT	CASSEGASTDTQYF
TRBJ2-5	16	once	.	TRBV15	TGTGCCACCAGCAGAGCCACCCCCGGCAGGGGCGAGACCCAGTACTTC	CATSRATPGRGETQYF
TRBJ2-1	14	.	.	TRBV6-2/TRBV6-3	TGTGCCAGCAGTATCAGCGAGTCCTACAATGAGCAGTTCTTC	CASSISESYNEQFF
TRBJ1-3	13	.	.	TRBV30	TGTGCCTGGGAATGGGCCTCTGGAAACACCATATATTTT	CAWEWASGNTIYF